The present T cell receptor beta chain was sequenced within a study of PD-L1 blockade in urothelial cancer. About the study: About 90% of the 29 patients comprised males who had bladder-origin urothelial cancer.

Assay: immunoSEQ multiplex PCR; the TCRdb copy retains only in-frame clones and omits some. The sample holds 48,000 or so clones, 70% to 90% seen once. With V trimmed by 5 bases and J by 12 bases, 10 bases remained unmatched. Germline V CDR1 and CDR2: SGHTA, FQGNSA. The CDR3 totals 13 residues. Time point of the sample: peripheral blood 6 weeks after treatment start. Patients had urothelial carcinoma that was locally advanced or metastatic. The material was PBMCs, obtained around atezolizumab (anti-PD-L1) treatment. The receptor was isolated from a man aged 70-80 years with urothelial cancer. The chain uses TRBV7-2 and TRBJ2-1, with 7 bases aligning to TRBD1. CDR3 region: CASSRLGQDRQFF. CDR3 DNA sequence: TGTGCCAGCAGCCGATTAGGACAGGATCGGCAGTTCTTC.